The clone carrying this T cell receptor beta chain appeared a single time. The repertoire was sequenced with immunoSEQ multiplex PCR; TCRdb's copy has only in-frame clones and lacks some. The sample records some 68,000 clones, over 80% being singletons. This specimen belongs to a study of Tregs in tolerant kidney transplant recipients. Sequencing used CD4+ T cells from blood. The clonotype was recovered from a human donor in good health.

The CDR3 spells CASSLPHTGELFF. For the CDR3, the DNA is TGTGCCAGCAGTCTCCCCCACACCGGGGAGCTGTTTTTT. V and J are TRBV9 and TRBJ2-2; D is undetermined. The CDR3 is 13 amino acids. Germline V gene lookup returns CDR1 SGDLS and CDR2 YYNGEE. V shed 5 bases and J shed 3 bases, with 8 bases lying between them.